Listed below are T cell receptor beta chains from one sample, sequenced in a study of PD-1 blockade in classical Hodgkin lymphoma. Here immunoSEQ multiplex PCR was the method, and the copy in TCRdb shows in-frame clones only, minus some. The sample carries around 14,000 clones, under 80% recorded once. The material was peripheral blood mononuclear cells (PBMCs), obtained before the second cycle of nivolumab. Source of these receptors: a human donor with classical Hodgkin lymphoma. Each CDR3 is given with its conserved first and last residue. Fields, in order: D gene, V gene, CDR3 length, J gene, clone size, CDR3 protein, CDR3 DNA. D genes are given only for firm matches. Not every row has a clone size; where given, it reads once, few, many or a size class.

d_gene: TRBD1; v_gene: TRBV6-4; len: 14; j_gene: TRBJ2-7; abundance: .; CDR3aa: CASSGGQDRYEQYF; CDR3nt: TGTGCCAGCAGTGGGGGACAGGATAGGTACGAGCAGTACTTC
d_gene: TRBD2; v_gene: TRBV5-1; len: 14; j_gene: TRBJ2-2; abundance: once; CDR3aa: CASSKGLEGGELFF; CDR3nt: TGCGCCAGCAGCAAGGGACTAGAGGGAGGGGAGCTGTTTTTT
d_gene: .; v_gene: TRBV7-9; len: 13; j_gene: TRBJ2-5; abundance: few; CDR3aa: CASKRVVGETQYF; CDR3nt: TGTGCCAGCAAAAGGGTTGTTGGGGAGACCCAGTACTTC
d_gene: .; v_gene: TRBV5-1; len: 13; j_gene: TRBJ2-7; abundance: .; CDR3aa: CASSLEASYEQYF; CDR3nt: TGCGCCAGCAGCTTGGAGGCTAGCTACGAGCAGTACTTC
d_gene: .; v_gene: TRBV28; len: 14; j_gene: TRBJ1-3; abundance: .; CDR3aa: CASSLQFEGNTIYF; CDR3nt: TGTGCCAGCAGTTTACAGTTTGAAGGAAACACCATATATTTT
d_gene: .; v_gene: TRBV5-1; len: 17; j_gene: TRBJ2-2; abundance: medium-sized; CDR3aa: CASSLDSPPLGAGELFF; CDR3nt: TGCGCCAGCAGCTTGGACAGCCCCCCCTTAGGCGCCGGGGAGCTGTTTTTT
d_gene: .; v_gene: TRBV9; len: 13; j_gene: TRBJ1-2; abundance: .; CDR3aa: CASSVSLGHGYTF; CDR3nt: TGTGCCAGCAGCGTAAGTCTAGGGCATGGCTACACCTTC
d_gene: .; v_gene: TRBV2; len: 14; j_gene: TRBJ1-4; abundance: .; CDR3aa: CASMKGGVREKLFF; CDR3nt: TGTGCCAGCATGAAGGGCGGGGTTCGTGAAAAACTGTTTTTT
d_gene: .; v_gene: TRBV5-1; len: 15; j_gene: TRBJ2-2; abundance: .; CDR3aa: CASSPRVGNTGELFF; CDR3nt: TGCGCCAGCAGCCCGCGGGTTGGAAACACCGGGGAGCTGTTTTTT
d_gene: TRBD1; v_gene: TRBV28; len: 15; j_gene: TRBJ1-6; abundance: once; CDR3aa: CASSFEGAPGSPLHF; CDR3nt: TGTGCCAGCAGTTTTGAGGGGGCGCCGGGATCACCCCTCCACTTT
d_gene: TRBD1; v_gene: TRBV5-4; len: 16; j_gene: TRBJ2-1; abundance: .; CDR3aa: CASSHLGQGVHNEQFF; CDR3nt: TGTGCCAGCAGCCACCTCGGGCAGGGGGTCCACAATGAGCAGTTCTTC
d_gene: TRBD1; v_gene: TRBV19; len: 13; j_gene: TRBJ1-1; abundance: .; CDR3aa: CASNRGRNTEAFF; CDR3nt: TGTGCCAGTAACAGGGGCCGGAACACTGAAGCTTTCTTT
d_gene: TRBD2; v_gene: TRBV5-1; len: 17; j_gene: TRBJ2-3; abundance: .; CDR3aa: CASSQPRTSGESDTQYF; CDR3nt: TGCGCCAGCAGCCAGCCACGGACTAGCGGGGAATCAGATACGCAGTATTTT
d_gene: TRBD1; v_gene: TRBV2; len: 15; j_gene: TRBJ2-3; abundance: .; CDR3aa: CASSPGQPGTDTQYF; CDR3nt: TGTGCCAGCAGCCCGGGACAGCCCGGCACAGATACGCAGTATTTT
d_gene: TRBD1; v_gene: TRBV10-3; len: 14; j_gene: TRBJ2-7; abundance: .; CDR3aa: CAISPGTGEGEQYF; CDR3nt: TGTGCCATCAGCCCCGGGACAGGGGAAGGCGAGCAGTACTTC
d_gene: .; v_gene: TRBV7-9; len: 13; j_gene: TRBJ2-7; abundance: few; CDR3aa: CASSLAWSYEQYF; CDR3nt: TGTGCCAGCAGCTTAGCGTGGAGCTACGAGCAGTACTTC
d_gene: TRBD1; v_gene: TRBV2; len: 14; j_gene: TRBJ2-5; abundance: .; CDR3aa: CASRGTGGIETQYF; CDR3nt: TGTGCCAGCAGGGGGACAGGGGGCATCGAGACCCAGTACTTC
d_gene: .; v_gene: TRBV11-2; len: 13; j_gene: TRBJ1-5; abundance: .; CDR3aa: CASSLFIDQPQHF; CDR3nt: TGTGCCAGCAGCTTATTTATAGATCAGCCCCAGCATTTT
d_gene: .; v_gene: TRBV5-1; len: 14; j_gene: TRBJ1-6; abundance: .; CDR3aa: CASSPGEYNSPLHF; CDR3nt: TGCGCCAGCAGCCCCGGGGAGTATAATTCACCCCTCCACTTT
d_gene: .; v_gene: TRBV7-2; len: 14; j_gene: TRBJ2-2; abundance: .; CDR3aa: CASSLAIVPGELFF; CDR3nt: TGTGCCAGCAGCTTAGCGATCGTGCCCGGGGAGCTGTTTTTT
d_gene: .; v_gene: TRBV27; len: 13; j_gene: TRBJ2-7; abundance: .; CDR3aa: CASSQQSSYEQYF; CDR3nt: TGTGCCAGCAGCCAACAGTCCTCCTACGAGCAGTACTTC
d_gene: .; v_gene: TRBV28; len: 11; j_gene: TRBJ1-2; abundance: .; CDR3aa: CASMEIYGYTF; CDR3nt: TGTGCCAGCATGGAGATCTATGGCTACACCTTC
d_gene: TRBD1; v_gene: TRBV5-1; len: 15; j_gene: TRBJ2-1; abundance: .; CDR3aa: CASTPNADRGNEQFF; CDR3nt: TGCGCCAGCACCCCAAACGCGGACAGGGGTAATGAGCAGTTCTTC
d_gene: TRBD2; v_gene: TRBV18; len: 16; j_gene: TRBJ2-1; abundance: once; CDR3aa: CASSPGLAGMGHEQFF; CDR3nt: TGTGCCAGCTCACCCGGACTAGCGGGGATGGGGCATGAGCAGTTCTTC
d_gene: TRBD1; v_gene: TRBV2; len: 12; j_gene: TRBJ1-2; abundance: .; CDR3aa: CASSRQGRGYTF; CDR3nt: TGTGCCAGCAGTAGACAGGGACGCGGCTACACCTTC
d_gene: .; v_gene: TRBV28; len: 13; j_gene: TRBJ1-2; abundance: .; CDR3aa: CASSLLGVGGYTF; CDR3nt: TGTGCCAGCAGTTTATTAGGGGTTGGTGGCTACACCTTC
d_gene: .; v_gene: TRBV6-6; len: 14; j_gene: TRBJ1-1; abundance: .; CDR3aa: CASSYDQKNTEAFF; CDR3nt: TGTGCCAGCAGTTACGATCAGAAGAACACTGAAGCTTTCTTT